A single sample gave rise to the 6 T cell receptor beta chains below, sequenced in a study of CD4 and CD8 cells across lung adenocarcinoma regions. MiXCR, applied by TCRdb to the PCR reads, yields one record per CDR3 protein. The table lists some 8,000 distinct CDR3 sequences, roughly 42% of them singletons. The specimen sequenced was CD8+ T cells from the center of a lung tumor. These receptors were taken from a male donor with lung adenocarcinoma. The CD4 and CD8 labels of this study may be unreliable.

The chain links TRBV6-1 to TRBJ2-1, with 10 bases matching TRBD1. The better agreement between TRBJ2-7 and the DNA end casts doubt on the J call. This CDR3 has 15 residues. CDR1 is MNHNS and CDR2 is SASEGT in the germline V gene. CDR3 in amino acids: CASRPSGQGSHEQYF. The CDR3, as DNA: TGTGCCAGCAGACCCTCGGGACAGGGGTCCCACGAGCAGTACTTC.

In this sample, this clonotype turned up many times. The chain carries TRBV6-1 and TRBJ2-5, with D possibly being TRBD2 (6 bases). The V end was cut by 4 bases, the J end by 11 bases, with 20 bases between. Germline loops: CDR1 MNHNS, CDR2 SASEGT. CDR3 length: 14 residues. The CDR3 DNA reads TGTGCCAGCAGTGCCGACAGATACCTACGGGAGCAGTACTTC. This gives the protein CASSADRYLREQYF.

For the CDR3, the DNA is TGTGCTAGTGGGACCCTTTTAACTGAAGCTTTCTTT. Protein product: CASGTLLTEAFF. The chain carries TRBV12-5 and TRBJ1-1; no clear D gene. This CDR3 is 12 amino acids long. V dropped 6 bases and J dropped 5 bases, with 10 bases sitting between them. Germline lookup yields CDR1 LGHNT and CDR2 FRNRAP. Complete variable domain (other parts from reference TRBV12-5 and TRBJ1-1): DARVTQTPRHKVTEMGQEVTMRCQPILGHNTVFWYRQTMMQGLELLAYFRNRAPLDDSGMPKDRFSAEMPDATLATLKIQPSEPRDSAVYFCASGTLLTEAFFGQGTRLTVV.

This chain joins TRBV6-1 and TRBJ1-1; tentative D call: TRBD1 (5 bases). Germline loops: CDR1 MNHNS, CDR2 SASEGT. Trimming took off 3 bases at V and 7 bases at J, with 15 bases between the two ends. This CDR3 spans 14 amino acids. CDR3 in amino acids: CASSEHLGVYEAFF. The CDR3, as DNA: TGTGCCAGCAGTGAGCATTTAGGGGTCTATGAAGCTTTCTTT.

This clonotype appeared many times. V and J are TRBV6-1 and TRBJ2-1; TRBD1 matches 8 bases. The J call could be wrong; TRBJ2-5 is a better fit for the DNA end. Germline CDR1 and CDR2: MNHNS and SASEGT. The CDR3 is 14 amino acids. The chain's CDR3 is CASRPGQGPETQYF. In DNA, the CDR3 is TGTGCCAGCAGACCCGGACAGGGCCCAGAGACCCAGTACTTC.

This clonotype was counted many times. The V call is TRBV6-1, the J call TRBJ2-3; 8 nucleotides align to TRBD1. J gave up 1 base and V 1 base, and 4 bases lay outside the gene matches. The CDR3 has 16 amino acids. The germline V gene encodes CDR1 MNHNS and CDR2 SASEGT. The CDR3 spells CASSEVKGQGTDTQYF. CDR3 DNA: TGTGCCAGCAGTGAAGTGAAGGGACAGGGCACAGATACGCAGTATTTT.